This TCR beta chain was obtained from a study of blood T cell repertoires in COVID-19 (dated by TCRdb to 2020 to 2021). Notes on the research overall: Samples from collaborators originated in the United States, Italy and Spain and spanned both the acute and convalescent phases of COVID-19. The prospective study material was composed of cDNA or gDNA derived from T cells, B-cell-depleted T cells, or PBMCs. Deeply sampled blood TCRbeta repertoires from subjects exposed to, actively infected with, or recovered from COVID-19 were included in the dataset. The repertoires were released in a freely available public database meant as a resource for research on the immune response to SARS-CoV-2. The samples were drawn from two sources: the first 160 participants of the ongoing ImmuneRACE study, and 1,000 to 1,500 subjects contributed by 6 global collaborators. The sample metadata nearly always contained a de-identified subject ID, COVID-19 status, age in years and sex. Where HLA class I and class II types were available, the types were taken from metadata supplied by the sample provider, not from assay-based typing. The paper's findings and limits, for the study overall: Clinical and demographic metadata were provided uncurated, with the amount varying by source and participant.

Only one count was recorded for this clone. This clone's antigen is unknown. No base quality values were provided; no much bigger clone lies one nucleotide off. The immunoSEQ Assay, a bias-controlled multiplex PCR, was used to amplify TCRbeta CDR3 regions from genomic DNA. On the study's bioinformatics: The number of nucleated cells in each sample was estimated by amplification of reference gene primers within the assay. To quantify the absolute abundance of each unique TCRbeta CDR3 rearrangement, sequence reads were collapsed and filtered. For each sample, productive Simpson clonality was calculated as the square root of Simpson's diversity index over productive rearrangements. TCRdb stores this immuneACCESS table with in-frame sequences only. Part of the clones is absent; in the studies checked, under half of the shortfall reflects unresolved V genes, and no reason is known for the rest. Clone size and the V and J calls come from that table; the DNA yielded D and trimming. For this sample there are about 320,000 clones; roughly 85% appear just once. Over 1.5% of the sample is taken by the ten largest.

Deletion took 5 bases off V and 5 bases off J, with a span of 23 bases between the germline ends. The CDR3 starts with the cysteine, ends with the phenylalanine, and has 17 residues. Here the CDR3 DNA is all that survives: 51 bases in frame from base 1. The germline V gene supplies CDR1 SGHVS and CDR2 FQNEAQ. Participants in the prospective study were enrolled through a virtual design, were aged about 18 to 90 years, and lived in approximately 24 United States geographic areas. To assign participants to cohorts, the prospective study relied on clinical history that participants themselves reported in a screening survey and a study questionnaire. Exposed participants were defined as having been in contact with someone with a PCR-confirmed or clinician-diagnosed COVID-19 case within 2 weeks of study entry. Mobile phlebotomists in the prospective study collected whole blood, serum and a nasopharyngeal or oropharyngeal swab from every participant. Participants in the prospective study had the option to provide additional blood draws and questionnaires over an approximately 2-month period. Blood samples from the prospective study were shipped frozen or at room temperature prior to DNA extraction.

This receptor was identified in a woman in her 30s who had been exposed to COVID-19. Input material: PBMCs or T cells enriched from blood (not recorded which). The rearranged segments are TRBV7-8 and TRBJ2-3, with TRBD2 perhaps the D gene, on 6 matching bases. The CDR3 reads CASSPLGGTGIQDTQYF. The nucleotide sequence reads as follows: TGTGCCAGCAGCCCATTGGGCGGGACGGGCATTCAAGATACGCAGTATTTT.